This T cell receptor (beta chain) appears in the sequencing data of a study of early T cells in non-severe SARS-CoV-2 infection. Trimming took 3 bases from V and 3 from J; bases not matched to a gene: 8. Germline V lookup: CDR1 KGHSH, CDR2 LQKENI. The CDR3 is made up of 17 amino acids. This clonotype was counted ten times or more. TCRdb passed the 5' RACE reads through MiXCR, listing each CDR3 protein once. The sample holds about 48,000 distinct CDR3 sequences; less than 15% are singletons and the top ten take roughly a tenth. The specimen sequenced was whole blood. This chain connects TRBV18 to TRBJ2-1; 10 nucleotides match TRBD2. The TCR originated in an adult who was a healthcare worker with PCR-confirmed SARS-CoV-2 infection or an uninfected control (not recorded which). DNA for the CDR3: TGTGCCAGCTCACCTGCTCTAAGACTAGCGGGCTACAATGAGCAGTTCTTC. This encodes CASSPALRLAGYNEQFF. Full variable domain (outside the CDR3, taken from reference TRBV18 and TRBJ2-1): NAGVMQNPRHLVRRRGQEARLRCSPMKGHSHVYWYRQLPEEGLKFMVYLQKENIIDESGMPKERFSAEFPKEGPSILRIQQVVRGDSAAYFCASSPALRLAGYNEQFFGPGTRLTVL.